This T cell receptor (beta chain) emerged from a study of blood T cell repertoires in COVID-19. Overall study: Sources were T cells, B-cell-depleted T cells, or PBMCs; the material itself was cDNA or gDNA.

Between the trimmed V and J ends, which lost 0 bases and 7 bases, there was a span of 10 bases. The V gene's germline CDR1 is SGDLS and CDR2 YYNGEE. CDR3 size: 13 residues. In the source study's methods: Scientists estimated how many nucleated cells there were by amplifying reference gene primers. This table comes from immunoSEQ multiplex PCR, and its TCRdb copy is limited to in-frame clones, with some not included. V and J calls and clone size come straight from that table; D and trimming were deduced from the DNA. This table holds about 140,000 clones, approximately 86% found once. The specimen sequenced was peripheral blood. V and J are TRBV9 and TRBJ2-5, with unresolved D. The TCR comes from a human donor in a cohort sampled during active COVID-19. The CDR3 nucleotides are TGTGCCAGCAGCGTAGGGGCCACCGGGACCCAGTACTTC. The encoded protein is CASSVGATGTQYF.